The T cell receptor beta chain described here comes from a study of monozygotic twins with inflammatory bowel disease. Both the TCRalpha cDNA and the TCRbeta cDNA were taken through two nested PCRs, lasting about 15 and 9 cycles. TCRdb reprocessed the 5' RACE reads and stores each CDR3 protein as one record, lacking DNA. This sample's table has 300,000 to 350,000 distinct CDR3 sequences. Study results and caveats: Possibly because of limited power, concordant and discordant twins showed no difference in repertoire similarity.

A remark on this clonotype: Its target is not known.

Sequences were obtained from blood. The receptor's source is a human donor with ulcerative colitis or Crohn's disease, or a healthy co-twin of an affected twin (not recorded which).

CDR3 residues: CASSYSPGGNGYTF. The chain links TRBV6-5 to TRBJ1-2; TCRdb's assignment of TRBD1 cannot be checked, as there is no DNA. The CDR3 consists of 14 residues. Germline CDR1 reads MNHEY; CDR2 reads SVGAGI.